The rows below give T cell receptor beta chains drawn from one sample of a study of response to subunit inactivated influenza vaccine. One entry per CDR3 protein results from TCRdb running MiXCR on the RT-PCR reads. The sample holds about 180,000 distinct CDR3 sequences, about 10% seen once. Material: non-naive T cells sorted from PBMCs, obtained on the day of vaccination. These receptors were obtained from a man aged 50-59 years who received an inactivated influenza vaccine. The CDR3 runs from the conserved cysteine through the conserved F or W. D genes are given only for firm matches. Not all rows give a size; the values are once, few, many and, for expanded clones, a class.

TRBV7-2	TRBJ2-1	TRBD2	NA	TGTGCCAGCAGCTTCAGGACTAGCGGCTACAATGAGCAGTTCTTC	CASSFRTSGYNEQFF
TRBV12-3/TRBV12-4	TRBJ2-2	NA	few	TGTGCCAGCAGTTCTCCTACACTCACCGGGGAGCTGTTTTTT	CASSSPTLTGELFF
TRBV4-2	TRBJ2-7	NA	many	TGTGCCAGCAGCCAAGAGCGCGAGCAGTACTTC	CASSQEREQYF
TRBV29-1	TRBJ2-1	NA	NA	TGCAGCGTTGAAGGAGTTCATGAGCAGTTCTTC	CSVEGVHEQFF
TRBV12-3/TRBV12-4	TRBJ2-7	NA	many	TGTGCCAGCAGTTTCCAGGACCCCTACGAGCAGTACTTC	CASSFQDPYEQYF
TRBV12-3/TRBV12-4	TRBJ2-1	NA	few	TGTGCCAGCAGTTTCGTGCTACGCAATGAGCAGTTCTTC	CASSFVLRNEQFF
TRBV6-1	TRBJ1-2	TRBD1	NA	TGTGCCAGCAAGGAGAAAATCCGGGACAGGGGTCCCAACCACTATGGCTACACCTTC	CASKEKIRDRGPNHYGYTF
TRBV20-1	TRBJ2-3	TRBD1	NA	TGCAGTGCTATCTCAGGGACAGGGGTTGCAGATACGCAGTATTTT	CSAISGTGVADTQYF
TRBV7-9	TRBJ2-1	NA	few	TGTGCCAGCAGCTTCGGGAGCACTCTGTACAATGAGCAGTTCTTC	CASSFGSTLYNEQFF
TRBV28	TRBJ1-2	NA	few	TGTGCCAGCTTTACCCTTAACTATGGCTACACCTTC	CASFTLNYGYTF
TRBV29-1	TRBJ2-1	NA	many	TGCAGCGCGGACAGCTCCTACAATGAGCAGTTCTTC	CSADSSYNEQFF
TRBV5-1	TRBJ2-7	NA	few	TGCGCCAGCAAGGCTAGCGCTCAAAAATCCTACGAGCAGTACTTC	CASKASAQKSYEQYF
TRBV6-2/TRBV6-3	TRBJ1-5	NA	few	TGTGCCAGCAGTTATGAGGTAACAAATCAGCCCCAGCATTTT	CASSYEVTNQPQHF
TRBV5-1	TRBJ2-1	TRBD2	medium-sized	TGCGCCAGCAGCTTCGGGACTAGCGGGGGTAGCTCCTACAATGAGCAGTTCTTC	CASSFGTSGGSSYNEQFF
TRBV28	TRBJ2-3	TRBD2	few	TGTGCCAGCAGTTTAACTAGCGGGAGGTTGGCGAGAAGAACGCAGTATTTT	CASSLTSGRLARRTQYF
TRBV20-1	TRBJ2-2	TRBD2	NA	TGCAGTGCCCCCCTCGGGGGGGGCCTCACCGGGGAGCTGTTTTTT	CSAPLGGGLTGELFF
TRBV5-1	TRBJ2-7	TRBD1	NA	TGCGCCAGCAGCGTGACAGGGGGCGCCGAGCAGTACTTC	CASSVTGGAEQYF
TRBV19	TRBJ2-3	TRBD2	NA	TGTGCCAGTAGTACCGGGGGGTCTCTCACAGATACGCAGTATTTT	CASSTGGSLTDTQYF
TRBV25-1	TRBJ2-7	NA	few	TGTGCCAGCAGTGAGCACGCCTACGAGCAGTACTTC	CASSEHAYEQYF
TRBV11-2	TRBJ1-2	NA	few	TGTGCCAGCAGCCCCTCCGGTCCGTATGGCTACACCTTC	CASSPSGPYGYTF
TRBV6-2/TRBV6-3	TRBJ2-5	NA	NA	TGTGCCAGCAGATTGTCCGAGCAGACCCAGTACTTC	CASRLSEQTQYF
TRBV12-3/TRBV12-4	TRBJ2-1	TRBD2	many	TGTGCCAGCAGTGGATATCGGACTAGCAATGAGCAGTTCTTC	CASSGYRTSNEQFF
TRBV5-1	TRBJ2-2	NA	NA	TGCGGCAGCGCGGAGACGAACACCGGGGAGCTGTTTTTT	CGSAETNTGELFF
TRBV5-1	TRBJ2-5	NA	NA	TGCGCCAGCAGCCTTTCGCTTGAGACCCAGTACTTC	CASSLSLETQYF
TRBV29-1	TRBJ2-1	NA	few	TGCAGCTCCTCGAGCGTAGGGGAGCAGTTCTTC	CSSSSVGEQFF
TRBV20-1	TRBJ2-3	TRBD2	NA	TGCAGTGCGTCCCCGGGACTAGCGGGAGTTAAAGATACGCAGTATTTT	CSASPGLAGVKDTQYF
TRBV5-1	TRBJ1-3	NA	many	TGCGCCAGCAGCTTGGCCGGGACCGCCGGAAACACCATATATTTT	CASSLAGTAGNTIYF
TRBV6-1	TRBJ1-6	NA	few	TGTGCCAGCAGTGAGGGCAGGCGAACTTATAATTCACCCCTCCACTTT	CASSEGRRTYNSPLHF
TRBV20-1	TRBJ2-1	NA	few	TGCAGTGCCCGGGCGTACAATGAGCAGTTCTTC	CSARAYNEQFF
TRBV4-2	TRBJ1-2	NA	NA	TGTGCCAGCAGCCAAGATAGGGCGGATTATGGCTACACCTTC	CASSQDRADYGYTF
TRBV12-3/TRBV12-4	TRBJ2-3	NA	NA	TGTGCCAGCAGTTTCTCCCCAGATACGCAGTATTTT	CASSFSPDTQYF
TRBV7-2	TRBJ2-3	NA	many	TGTGCCAGCAGCTTATCGGCGCTAGGGGGGACAGATACGCAGTATTTT	CASSLSALGGTDTQYF
TRBV12-3/TRBV12-4	TRBJ1-2	NA	few	TGTGCCAGCAGTTCATACGGGCCCGGCTACACCTTC	CASSSYGPGYTF
TRBV28	TRBJ2-2	NA	NA	TGTGCCAGCGGGGGAAAGCTCAACACCGGGGAGCTGTTTTTT	CASGGKLNTGELFF
TRBV15	TRBJ2-7	NA	NA	TGTGCCACCAGCAGACAGGGTAGCTCCTACGAGCAGTACTTC	CATSRQGSSYEQYF
TRBV4-2	TRBJ2-7	TRBD2	few	TGTGCCAGCAGCCAAGATCGTCTAGCGGGTGCCGAGCAGTACTTC	CASSQDRLAGAEQYF
TRBV29-1	TRBJ1-2	NA	NA	TGCAGCGTTGAATTTGGGTATGATGGCTACACCTTC	CSVEFGYDGYTF
TRBV3-1	TRBJ1-6	TRBD1	many	TGTGCCAGCAGCCAGTCCTCCGCTAGGACAGGTAATTCACCCCTCCACTTT	CASSQSSARTGNSPLHF
TRBV29-1	TRBJ2-1	NA	NA	TGCAGCGTTGGCCTAAGCCGCAATGAGCAGTTCTTC	CSVGLSRNEQFF
TRBV4-3	TRBJ2-5	NA	few	TGCGCCAGCAGCCAACCGTCCGCTTCTAAATCCCAAGAGACCCAGTACTTC	CASSQPSASKSQETQYF
TRBV12-3/TRBV12-4	TRBJ1-1	NA	NA	TGTGCCAGCTCTGCGGCGGGGATGAACACTGAAGCTTTCTTT	CASSAAGMNTEAFF
TRBV6-2/TRBV6-3	TRBJ1-1	NA	NA	TGTGCCAGCAGTTACGGGAGGGACACTGAAGCTTTCTTT	CASSYGRDTEAFF
TRBV28	TRBJ2-1	NA	NA	TGTGCCAGCAGTAGCCAGTGGGGGGGGGCCCCCCCTGAGCAGTTCTTC	CASSSQWGGAPPEQFF
TRBV5-4	TRBJ2-1	TRBD2	few	TGTGCCAGCAGCTTGGCAGGAGCGGGGGGTTACAATGAGCAGTTCTTC	CASSLAGAGGYNEQFF
TRBV25-1	TRBJ2-7	NA	NA	TGTGCCAGCAGTGACGGGGGGACACTATCCTACGAGCAGTACTTC	CASSDGGTLSYEQYF
TRBV10-2	TRBJ2-3	TRBD2	many	TGCGCCAGCAGTGAGTCCGGTTCAGCGGGGGGGCCTAAGGGCACAGATACGCAGTATTTT	CASSESGSAGGPKGTDTQYF
TRBV4-1	TRBJ1-6	TRBD1	many	TGCGCCAGCAGCCAGGACAAGACAGGGTTAAGGAGCTCCTATAATTCACCCCTCCACTTT	CASSQDKTGLRSSYNSPLHF
TRBV5-1	TRBJ1-2	TRBD1	many	TGCGCCAGCAGCTTGCAGGGGGGGAACTATGGCTACACCTTC	CASSLQGGNYGYTF